This TCR beta chain was identified in a study of Graves' ophthalmopathy and Graves' hyperthyroidism. RNA transcripts provided the template for amplifying TCR beta CDR3 regions. First-round RT-PCR employed HTBI primers, with a second-round multiplex PCR after it. TCRdb passed the multiplex PCR reads through MiXCR, listing each CDR3 protein once. This table holds hundreds of thousands of distinct CDR3 sequences, 40% found once. CDR1 is SGDLS and CDR2 is YYNGEE in the germline V gene. The CDR3 runs to 11 residues. Trimming removed 3 bases from V and 6 bases from J, with 6 bases in between. This clonotype was detected many times.

This rearrangement joins TRBV9 to TRBJ2-5; no clear D gene. Sequencing input: peripheral blood. The receptor was isolated from an adult man with Graves' ophthalmopathy. CDR3 loop: CASSDGQTQYF. Here the CDR3 DNA reads TGTGCCAGCAGCGATGGACAGACCCAGTACTTC.